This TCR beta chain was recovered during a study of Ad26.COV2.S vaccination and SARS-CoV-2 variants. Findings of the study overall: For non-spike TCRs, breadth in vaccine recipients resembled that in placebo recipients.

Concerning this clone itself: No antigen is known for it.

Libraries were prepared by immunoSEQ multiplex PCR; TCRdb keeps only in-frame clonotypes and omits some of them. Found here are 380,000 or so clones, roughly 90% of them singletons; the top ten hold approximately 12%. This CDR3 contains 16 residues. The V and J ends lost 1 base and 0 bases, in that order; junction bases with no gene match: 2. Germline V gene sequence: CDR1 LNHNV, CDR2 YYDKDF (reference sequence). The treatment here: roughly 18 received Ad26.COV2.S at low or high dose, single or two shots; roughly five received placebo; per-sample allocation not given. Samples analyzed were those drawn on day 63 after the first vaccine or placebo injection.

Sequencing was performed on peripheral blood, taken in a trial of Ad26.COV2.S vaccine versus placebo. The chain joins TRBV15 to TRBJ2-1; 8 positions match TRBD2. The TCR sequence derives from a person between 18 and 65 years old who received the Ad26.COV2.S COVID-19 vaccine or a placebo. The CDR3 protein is CATSRGSGTSYNEQFF. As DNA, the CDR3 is TGTGCCACCAGCAGAGGTAGCGGGACCTCCTACAATGAGCAGTTCTTC.